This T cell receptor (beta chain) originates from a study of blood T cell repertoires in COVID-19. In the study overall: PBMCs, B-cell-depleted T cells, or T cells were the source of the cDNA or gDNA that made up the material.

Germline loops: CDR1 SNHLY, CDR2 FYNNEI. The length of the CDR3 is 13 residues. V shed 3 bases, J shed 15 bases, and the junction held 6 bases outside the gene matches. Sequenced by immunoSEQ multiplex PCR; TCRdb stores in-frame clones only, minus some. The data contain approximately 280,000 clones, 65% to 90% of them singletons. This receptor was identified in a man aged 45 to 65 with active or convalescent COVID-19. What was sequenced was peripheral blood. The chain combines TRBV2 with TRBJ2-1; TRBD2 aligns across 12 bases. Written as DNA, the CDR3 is TGTGCCAGCAGTGATCCTAGCGGGAGGGTCGGGTTCTTC. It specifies CASSDPSGRVGFF.